These 21 T cell receptor beta chains were all obtained from the same sample, sequenced in a study of human T cells and chemical hapten exposure. Time point reported: patch test 2, 6 weeks after DPC sensitization. Treatment denoted: therapeutic diphenylcyclopropenone sensitization with weekly scalp DPC. Each CDR3 protein gets one entry after TCRdb re-called the RACE reads with MiXCR. The sample yields under 85,000 distinct CDR3 sequences, about a tenth seen once. Sequencing was performed on whole blood, taken in connection with sensitization to the hapten diphenylcyclopropenone (DPC). These receptors originate from a woman in her forties or fifties with alopecia areata. Some clones in this sample may be carry-over from other donors' samples.

This clonotype was counted many times. The chain carries TRBV19 and TRBJ1-5, with D possibly matching TRBD1 (6 bases). The CDR3 extends over 12 amino acids. From germline, CDR1 is LNHDA and CDR2 SQIVND (reference sequence). V was pared by 9 bases and J by 7 bases, with 13 bases between. CDR3 sequence (DNA): TGTGCCAGCGGAGGGGGATTACAGCCCCAGCATTTT. This gives the protein CASGGGLQPQHF.

This clonotype was seen at least ten times. The rearrangement uses TRBV28 and TRBJ1-1; D may be TRBD1 (5 bases). This CDR3 spans 12 amino acids. Trimming took 4 bases from V and 12 from J, leaving 15 bases between them. Germline lookup yields CDR1 MDHEN and CDR2 SYDVKM. CDR3 nucleotide sequence: TGTGCCAGCAGTTCATCCCTTGGGGCGACTTTCTTT. Amino acids: CASSSSLGATFF.

This clonotype showed up just a few times. The rearrangement uses TRBV20-1 and TRBJ2-7; TRBD2 aligns across 16 bases. This CDR3 is built from 19 residues. Germline assignment: CDR1 DFQATT and CDR2 SNEGSKA (reference sequence). J was trimmed by 4 bases and V by 2 bases; bases with no gene match: 14. The CDR3: CSARSSSPGTSGRGYEQYF. The CDR3 DNA reads as TGCAGTGCTAGATCCTCATCACCCGGGACTAGCGGGAGGGGTTACGAGCAGTACTTC.

Ten or more counts support this clonotype. The gene calls are TRBV7-2 and TRBJ2-1, with unresolved D. CDR1 is SGHTA and CDR2 is FQGNSA in the germline V gene. Trimming cost V 3 bases and J 4 bases, with 13 bases left between them. CDR3 size: 15 residues. The CDR3 DNA reads as TGTGCCAGCAGCTTCAACGGCCAGCTTTACAATGAGCAGTTCTTC. This gives the protein CASSFNGQLYNEQFF.

This clonotype was seen many times. This chain links TRBV18 with TRBJ2-4; no clear D. Trimming took 3 bases from V and 4 from J, leaving 7 bases between them. CDR3 length equals 13 residues. Germline assignment: CDR1 KGHSH and CDR2 LQKENI. For the CDR3, the DNA is TGTGCCAGCTCACCTCTGTCAAAAAACATTCAGTACTTC. The encoded protein is CASSPLSKNIQYF. Combining the CDR3 with reference TRBV18 and TRBJ2-4 gives the whole variable domain NAGVMQNPRHLVRRRGQEARLRCSPMKGHSHVYWYRQLPEEGLKFMVYLQKENIIDESGMPKERFSAEFPKEGPSILRIQQVVRGDSAAYFCASSPLSKNIQYFGAGTRLSVL.

J is TRBJ2-7 and V is TRBV29-1, with 9 bases lining up with TRBD1. The CDR3 sequence is 15 residues long. The V segment lost 1 base and the J segment 2 bases; nucleotides outside the gene matches: 6. Germline CDR1 reads SQVTM; CDR2 reads ANQGSEA. The CDR3 region is CSVEGGGQGTYEQYF. The DNA of the CDR3 is TGCAGCGTTGAAGGCGGAGGACAGGGGACCTACGAGCAGTACTTC.

The table lists this clonotype with many counts. V usage is TRBV6-1 and J usage is TRBJ2-5, with D possibly being TRBD1 or TRBD2 (5 bases each). CDR1 is MNHNS and CDR2 is SASEGT in the germline V gene. There are 13 residues in the CDR3. The V end was cut by 6 bases, the J end by 0 bases, with 8 bases between. The CDR3 loop reads CASRGRHQETQYF. The CDR3 nucleotides read TGTGCCAGCAGGGGACGCCACCAAGAGACCCAGTACTTC.

There are many counts of this clonotype. The chain recombines TRBV12-3 or TRBV12-4 with TRBJ1-5; D gene unclear. V lost 1 base and J lost 6, with 4 bases in between. CDR3 size: 12 residues. The CDR3 loop reads CASSLGGQPQHF. CDR3 DNA: TGTGCCAGCAGTTTAGGGGGTCAGCCCCAGCATTTT.

This clonotype was found many times. This chain's CDR3 is CSARRTGSNSPLHF. CDR3 coding DNA: TGCAGTGCAAGACGGACAGGGTCGAATTCACCCCTCCACTTT. The rearrangement links TRBV20-1 to TRBJ1-6; TRBD1 agrees at 8 bases. V was clipped by 6 bases and J by 7 bases; unmatched bases: 8. CDR1 is DFQATT, CDR2 SNEGSKA, per germline (reference sequence). CDR3 length: 14 amino acids.

This clonotype was observed many times. V usage is TRBV7-8 and J usage is TRBJ2-1; 9 nucleotides align to TRBD1. Unmatched junction bases numbered 13, after V lost 5 bases and J lost 8 bases. The CDR3 extends over 16 amino acids. Germline V gives CDR1 SGHVS, CDR2 FQNEAQ. CDR3 amino acids: CASSPTSGTGTDEQFF. CDR3 bases: TGTGCCAGCAGCCCCACCAGCGGGACAGGGACTGATGAGCAGTTCTTC.

Note on this clonotype: Since a much larger clone is just one base distant, this may be a read error. The chain has TRBV6-1 and TRBJ1-1; D is unresolved. The CDR3 has 13 residues. In germline, CDR1 is MNHNS, CDR2 SASEGT. The CDR3 coding sequence is TGTGCCAGCAGTGCCGGTTTAAACAGTGAAGCTTTCTTT. Its translation: CASSAGLNSEAFF.

The table lists this clonotype with a few counts. CDR3: CSAQSGSGGFYNEQFF. The CDR3 nucleotides read TGCAGTGCTCAGTCGGGATCTGGCGGGTTTTACAATGAGCAGTTCTTC. The V call is TRBV20-1, the J call TRBJ2-1, with D perhaps matching TRBD2 (5 bases). CDR3 size: 16 residues. The germline V gene has CDR1 DFQATT and CDR2 SNEGSKA (reference sequence). Trimming pared 5 bases from V and 4 bases from J, leaving 21 bases between.

V gene TRBV5-1 combines with J gene TRBJ2-2, with D possibly TRBD1 on 6 matching bases. Trimming removed 5 bases from V and 2 bases from J, with 13 bases in between. Germline values: CDR1 SGHRS, CDR2 YFSETQ. The CDR3 loop spans 15 amino acids. Here the CDR3 reads CASRPGQFNTGELFF. CDR3 coding DNA: TGCGCCAGCAGGCCCGGACAGTTTAACACCGGGGAGCTGTTTTTT.

The table lists this clonotype with many counts. V gene TRBV12-3 or TRBV12-4 combines with J gene TRBJ2-1, with D possibly TRBD1 on 6 matching bases. The V end was cut by 5 bases, the J end by 4 bases, with 15 bases between. The CDR3 is 15 residues long. CDR3 residues: CASSPPGQGYNEQFF. In DNA, the CDR3 is TGTGCCAGCAGTCCCCCGGGACAAGGATACAATGAGCAGTTCTTC.

The rearrangement links TRBV6-5 to TRBJ2-2, with D maybe TRBD1 (6 bases). Looked up from germline, CDR1 is MNHEY and CDR2 is SVGAGI. Trimming removed 6 bases at V and 1 base at J, with 18 bases between. The CDR3 is made up of 17 amino acids. CDR3 sequence: CASRPDSRTENTGELFF. The CDR3 region has the DNA TGTGCCAGCAGGCCGGACAGCAGAACAGAGAACACCGGGGAGCTGTTTTTT.

This clonotype was counted ten times or more. The rearrangement uses TRBV29-1 and TRBJ1-1; D call uncertain. The germline V gene encodes CDR1 SQVTM and CDR2 ANQGSEA. Trimming pared 7 bases from V and 0 bases from J, leaving 3 bases between. The CDR3 length is 10 residues. For the CDR3, the DNA is TGCAGCGGGTTGAACACTGAAGCTTTCTTT. Protein product: CSGLNTEAFF.

This clonotype was recorded at least ten times. The CDR3, as DNA: TGCAGCGTTGAACTAGCGGGAGGGGGCGACGAGCAGTACTTC. Translating gives CSVELAGGGDEQYF. This chain uses TRBV29-1 with TRBJ2-7, with TRBD2 identical over 12 bases. With V trimmed by 2 bases and J by 5 bases, 4 bases remained unmatched. CDR3 size: 14 residues. Germline CDR1 and CDR2: SQVTM and ANQGSEA.

This chain joins TRBV20-1 and TRBJ2-1, with D unclear. Germline-derived CDR1 and CDR2 are DFQATT and SNEGSKA (reference sequence). This CDR3 spans 15 amino acids. V was trimmed by 6 bases and J by 0 bases, leaving 15 bases between them. Here the CDR3 DNA reads TGCAGTGCCCCCGGACCGAGAAGCTCCTACAATGAGCAGTTCTTC. Translated: CSAPGPRSSYNEQFF.

The chain employs TRBV9 and TRBJ2-4; D is unclear. V lost 0 bases, J lost 6 bases, and 7 bases lay in between. The CDR3 sequence is 13 residues long. Per germline, CDR1 SGDLS and CDR2 YYNGEE. The CDR3 sequence: CASSVDMTNIQYF. CDR3 bases: TGTGCCAGCAGCGTAGACATGACAAACATTCAGTACTTC.

There are many counts of this clonotype. The chain combines TRBV25-1 with TRBJ2-3; 10 bases are shared with TRBD2. This CDR3 has 15 amino acids. The junction had 1 base not matched to a gene; V was cut back by 3 bases and J by 1 base. From germline, CDR1 is MGHDK and CDR2 SYGVNS. CDR3 sequence (DNA): TGTGCCAGCAGTGATCTAGCGGGGGGCACAGATACGCAGTATTTT. Its translation is CASSDLAGGTDTQYF.

This clonotype was picked up a small number of times. The genes are TRBV29-1 and TRBJ2-1; 8 bases agree with TRBD1. Looked up from germline, CDR1 is SQVTM and CDR2 is ANQGSEA. V lost 6 bases, J lost 8 bases, and 6 bases stayed unmatched. The CDR3 extends over 12 amino acids. The CDR3 nucleotides read TGCAGCGTGCGGACAGGGACGGATGAGCAGTTCTTC. Translation gives CSVRTGTDEQFF.